This entry is about one TCR beta chain. TCR beta chains were sequenced at survey level with immunoSEQ. Some clones are missing from TCRdb's copy, which holds only in-frame ones; the method was immunoSEQ multiplex PCR. The sample contains 60,000 to 85,000 clones, around 93% of which appear only once. The receptor comes from a man aged 35 to 55 with rheumatoid arthritis. The sample comprised PBMCs.

The CDR3 DNA follows: TGTGCCAGCAGTCACCCGGGACAGGGGTGGGGCACTGAAGCTTTCTTT. Protein product: CASSHPGQGWGTEAFF. The chain combines TRBV6-6 with TRBJ1-1; 10 bases map to TRBD1. Trimming took 5 bases from V and 4 from J; bases not matched to a gene: 10. There are 16 residues in the CDR3. Germline V gene lookup returns CDR1 MNHNY and CDR2 SVGAGI (reference sequence).